The 10 T cell receptor beta chains in this list originate from one sample, sequenced in a study of CD8 T cells in ankylosing spondylitis. TCRdb reprocessed the 5' RACE reads via MiXCR and lists one record per CDR3 protein. The table includes 250,000 to 350,000 distinct CDR3 sequences, around 20% detected once. The sequencing sample was made of blood, either unsorted or a sorted T cell fraction (not recorded which). These receptors were collected from a female donor with ankylosing spondylitis or in good health (not recorded which).

The V call is TRBV5-1, the J call TRBJ1-1, with 7 bases lining up with TRBD1. Germline V gene sequence: CDR1 SGHRS, CDR2 YFSETQ. Trimming at V came to 3 bases and at J to 1 base, leaving 3 bases not matched to a gene. The CDR3 has 14 residues. The chain's CDR3 is CASSSQGTNTEAFF. The CDR3 bases are TGCGCCAGCAGCTCACAGGGGACGAACACTGAAGCTTTCTTT.

As regards this clonotype: A much larger clone lies one base from this, so it may be a read error. This CDR3 is CSVERPAEALF. The CDR3 bases are TGCAGCGTTGAACGGCCAGCCGAAGCTCTCTTT. The rearrangement joins TRBV29-1 to TRBJ1-1; D not resolved. CDR1 and CDR2 from the germline V gene are SQVTM and ANQGSEA. This CDR3 is 11 amino acids long.

This clonotype was detected ten times or more. The CDR3, as DNA: TGCGCCAGCAGCCCCCTCGGTGACAAGTGGGCTGAAGCTTTCTTT. Translation gives CASSPLGDKWAEAFF. The V call is TRBV5-1, the J call TRBJ1-1; D remains unclear. The CDR3 consists of 15 residues. Trimming removed 4 bases at V and 6 bases at J, with 19 bases between. The germline V gene has CDR1 SGHRS and CDR2 YFSETQ.

This clonotype has a handful of counts. The chain carries TRBV11-3 and TRBJ2-3; 9 bases map to TRBD2. The CDR3 sequence is 15 residues long. V gave up 6 bases and J gave up 4 bases; unmatched junction bases: 8. Germline loops: CDR1 SGHNT, CDR2 YENEEA. The CDR3 here is CASSQGTSRADTQYF. The CDR3 region has the DNA TGTGCCAGCAGTCAAGGGACTAGCCGGGCAGATACGCAGTATTTT.

The chain couples TRBV6-5 to TRBJ2-1; 11 nucleotides agree with TRBD2. The CDR3 is 16 amino acids. Trimming removed 2 bases from V and 7 bases from J; junction bases left unmatched: 7. The germline gives CDR1 MNHEY, CDR2 SVGAGI. CDR3 coding DNA: TGTGCCAGCAGTTACGATCCTAGCGGGAGGCGAAATGAGCAGTTCTTC. It is translated as CASSYDPSGRRNEQFF.

The chain is built from TRBV20-1 and TRBJ2-1, with TRBD2 matching over 8 bases. Germline V gives CDR1 DFQATT, CDR2 SNEGSKA (reference sequence). The CDR3 extends over 14 amino acids. V was pared by 4 bases and J by 7 bases, with 9 bases of the junction left unmatched. The CDR3 reads CSAKETGTSNEQFF. CDR3 bases: TGCAGTGCTAAAGAAACCGGGACTAGTAATGAGCAGTTCTTC.

This clonotype was seen only a few times. The chain has TRBV12-3 or TRBV12-4 and TRBJ1-5, with D maybe TRBD1 (5 bases). This CDR3 is built from 13 residues. Between the trimmed V and J ends, which lost 6 bases and 3 bases, there was a span of 9 bases. The CDR3 DNA is TGTGCCAGCAGGGACACCGTCAATCAGCCCCAGCATTTT. Encoded protein: CASRDTVNQPQHF.

The chain recombines TRBV4-3 with TRBJ2-3; D unresolved. The length of the CDR3 is 16 residues. Trimming removed 1 base from V and 3 bases from J, with 14 bases in between. Germline lookup yields CDR1 LGHNA and CDR2 YSLEER. The CDR3: CASSQGVGFNTDTQYF. CDR3 nucleotides: TGCGCCAGCAGCCAAGGCGTAGGGTTTAATACAGATACGCAGTATTTT.

This rearrangement joins TRBV7-2 to TRBJ1-1; 7 positions match TRBD1. J gave up 7 bases and V 5 bases, and 7 bases lay outside the gene matches. From germline, CDR1 is SGHTA and CDR2 FQGNSA. The length of the CDR3 is 13 residues. The CDR3 DNA sequence: TGTGCCAGCAGCACTACAGGGGAAGGTGAAGCTTTCTTT. This codes for CASSTTGEGEAFF.

Comment on this clonotype: A read error may account for a junction end that differs from germline. This chain joins TRBV13 and TRBJ1-2, with D possibly matching TRBD1 (5 bases). This CDR3 is built from 14 residues. Germline values: CDR1 PRHDT, CDR2 FYEKMQ (reference sequence). CDR3 region: CASRPPGPRMGYNF. The CDR3 DNA sequence: TGTGCCAGCAGACCCCCGGGGCCCCGGATGGGCTACAACTTC. Looking up the rest from reference TRBV13 and TRBJ1-2 gives the full variable domain: AAGVIQSPRHLIKEKRETATLKCYPIPRHDTVYWYQQGPGQDPQFLISFYEKMQSDKGSIPDRFSAQQFSDYHSELNMSSLELGDSALYFCASRPPGPRMGYNFGSGTRLTVV.